Listed here are 21 T cell receptor beta chains from one sample, sequenced in a study of blood T cell repertoires in COVID-19. Only in-frame clones appear in the TCRdb table, and some are missing; sequencing was by immunoSEQ multiplex PCR. Counted here are about 150,000 clones, approximately 86% occurring once; the ten biggest clones make up about 2.6%. The specimen sequenced was peripheral blood. The receptor set was obtained from an elderly woman with COVID-19, enrolled during active disease.

The chain combines TRBV28 with TRBJ1-1, with TRBD1 identical over 7 bases. Trimming took 5 bases from V and 9 from J; bases not matched to a gene: 9. Germline V gives CDR1 MDHEN, CDR2 SYDVKM. This CDR3 contains 13 residues. The CDR3 is CASSLGQRQKAFF. The DNA of the CDR3 is TGTGCCAGCAGTCTGGGACAGCGACAGAAAGCTTTCTTT.

This chain connects TRBV3-1 (or the pseudogene TRBV3-2) to TRBJ2-1; TRBD2 matches 11 bases. Germline V gives CDR1 LGHDT, CDR2 YNNKEL (reference sequence). Trimming took 5 bases from V and 5 from J; bases not matched to a gene: 8. The CDR3 has 16 residues. The CDR3 coding sequence is TGTGCCAGCAGCGCACGGACTAGCGGGCTCGACAATGAGCAGTTCTTC. Translation: CASSARTSGLDNEQFF.

This clone was counted between two and nine times. J is TRBJ1-5 and V is TRBV9; D ambiguous. Deletions cut 8 bases from V and 2 bases from J, with 14 bases between. The CDR3 spans 14 residues. From germline, CDR1 is SGDLS and CDR2 YYNGEE. The CDR3 nucleotides read TGTGCCAGTAACACCGAGGGAGGCAATCAGCCCCAGCATTTT. Protein: CASNTEGGNQPQHF.

V usage is TRBV24-1 and J usage is TRBJ2-3, with 11 bases aligning to TRBD1. Trimming cost V 3 bases and J 2 bases; bases outside gene matches: 3. Looked up from germline, CDR1 is KGHDR and CDR2 is SFDVKD. CDR3 length: 16 residues. The CDR3 region is CATSDPGQGVTDTQYF. The CDR3 bases are TGTGCCACCAGTGATCCGGGACAGGGGGTCACAGATACGCAGTATTTT.

V and J are TRBV6-1 and TRBJ2-1; no clear D. The CDR3 totals 15 residues. Germline V gene lookup returns CDR1 MNHNS and CDR2 SASEGT. V lost 3 bases to trimming and J lost 4 bases, with 13 bases between them. The CDR3 DNA reads TGTGCCAGCAGTGATTTGGGCAGTCGTTACAATGAGCAGTTCTTC. Protein: CASSDLGSRYNEQFF.

The rearrangement joins TRBV7-2 to TRBJ2-2, with D perhaps matching TRBD1 (6 bases). The germline V gene encodes CDR1 SGHTA and CDR2 FQGNSA. The CDR3 length is 13 residues. The V gene lost 6 bases and the J gene lost 4 bases, with 9 bases spanning the gap. The CDR3 loop is CASRPQGTGELFF. The CDR3 region has the DNA TGTGCCAGCAGGCCACAGGGCACCGGGGAGCTGTTTTTT.

The chain employs TRBV6-2 or TRBV6-3 and TRBJ2-7; 7 bases are shared with TRBD2. The CDR3 length is 15 residues. V shed 2 bases, J shed 5 bases, and the junction held 9 bases outside the gene matches. Per germline, CDR1 MNHEY and CDR2 SVGEGT. CDR3 sequence (DNA): TGTGCCAGCAGTTACACCATGACGGGAGGTAACGAGCAGTACTTC. Residues: CASSYTMTGGNEQYF.

The chain joins TRBV19 to TRBJ2-1, with 8 bases matching TRBD2. CDR1 and CDR2 from the germline V gene are LNHDA and SQIVND (reference sequence). V was pared by 3 bases and J by 5 bases, with 21 bases of the junction left unmatched. The CDR3 has 20 residues. DNA of the CDR3: TGTGCCAGTAGTATGGCCTTCGGGGGGCAGGTAGCGGGGTTAAACAATGAGCAGTTCTTC. This sequence encodes CASSMAFGGQVAGLNNEQFF.

This rearrangement joins TRBV7-2 to TRBJ1-2; no clear D gene. CDR3 length: 16 residues. Germline V gene data show CDR1 as SGHTA and CDR2 as FQGNSA. With 2 bases removed from V and 7 bases from J, the gap between germline ends came to 20 bases. In nucleotides, the CDR3 is TGTGCCAGCAGCTTAATGTCCGCTCAGGTTCTCAGTGGCTACACCTTC. Residues: CASSLMSAQVLSGYTF.

J is TRBJ2-2 and V is TRBV5-6; D perhaps matches TRBD1 (5 bases). This CDR3 has 16 amino acids. CDR1 is SGHDT, CDR2 YYEEEE, per germline. V lost 1 base, J lost 5 bases, and 15 bases lay in between. This CDR3 reads CASSLSYRISTGELFF. CDR3 in DNA: TGTGCCAGCAGCTTGTCGTACAGGATTAGTACCGGGGAGCTGTTTTTT.

The chain carries TRBV7-8 and TRBJ2-7, with 8 bases identical to TRBD1. The CDR3 totals 15 residues. Germline V gene data show CDR1 as SGHVS and CDR2 as FQNEAQ. V dropped 4 bases and J dropped 4; count of bases not matched to a gene: 9. CDR3 in DNA: TGTGCCAGCAGCTACCCCGACAGGGGTGTGTACGAGCAGTACTTC. Its translation is CASSYPDRGVYEQYF.

This clone was observed a single time. The J gene is TRBJ2-5, the V gene TRBV5-4, with a weak D call TRBD2 (6 bases). This CDR3 contains 16 residues. The V and J ends lost 0 bases and 1 base respectively, with 13 bases between them. Germline V gene sequence: CDR1 SGHNT, CDR2 YYREEE (reference sequence). CDR3 DNA: TGTGCCAGCAGCTTGGGGGTTAGCGGACGCCAAGAGACCCAGTACTTC. Translating gives CASSLGVSGRQETQYF.

The CDR3, as DNA: TGTGCCAGCAGATGGGGACAGGGTTATAATTCACCCCTCCACTTT. Amino acids: CASRWGQGYNSPLHF. The chain joins TRBV6-6 to TRBJ1-6; 9 bases match TRBD1. This CDR3 comprises 15 residues. The V gene's germline CDR1 is MNHNY and CDR2 SVGAGI (reference sequence). The V segment lost 6 bases and the J segment 4 bases; nucleotides outside the gene matches: 4.

This chain connects TRBV28 to TRBJ1-1; the match to TRBD1 covers 9 bases. Germline V gene lookup returns CDR1 MDHEN and CDR2 SYDVKM. The CDR3 sequence is 16 residues long. The V segment lost 5 bases and the J segment 4 bases; nucleotides outside the gene matches: 11. The CDR3 protein is CASSPGDRVGGTEAFF. The CDR3 nucleotides are TGTGCCAGCAGTCCTGGGGACAGGGTCGGAGGCACTGAAGCTTTCTTT. The entire variable domain, with the rest obtained from reference TRBV28 and TRBJ1-1, is as follows: DVKVTQSSRYLVKRTGEKVFLECVQDMDHENMFWYRQDPGLGLRLIYFSYDVKMKEKGDIPEGYSVSREKKERFSLILESASTNQTSMYLCASSPGDRVGGTEAFFGQGTRLTVV.

The table lists this clone with a few counts. V is TRBV27 and J is TRBJ2-2; 7 nucleotides line up with TRBD1. Germline CDR1 MNHEY, CDR2 SMNVEV (reference sequence). This CDR3 has 15 amino acids. V lost 6 bases, J lost 4 bases, and 8 bases stayed unmatched. The CDR3 here is CASRAGGISTGELFF. The CDR3 DNA reads as TGTGCCAGCAGAGCAGGGGGAATAAGCACCGGGGAGCTGTTTTTT.

The CDR3 region is CASSQLRTEAFF. For the CDR3, the DNA is TGTGCCAGCAGCCAACTCCGGACTGAAGCTTTCTTT. This rearrangement joins TRBV16 to TRBJ1-1; D unresolved. Germline V gene data show CDR1 as KGHSY and CDR2 as FQNENV. Trimming pared 2 bases from V and 5 bases from J, leaving 6 bases between. The length of the CDR3 is 12 residues.

There are a few counts of this clone. The chain carries TRBV14 and TRBJ2-1; TRBD1 is a possible D gene (6 bases). Germline CDR1 is SGHDN and CDR2 is FVKESK. Trimming took 4 bases from V and 9 from J, leaving 13 bases between them. This CDR3 has 13 amino acids. Here the CDR3 DNA reads TGTGCCAGCAGCCCCCAGGGGATAGGTGAGCAGTTCTTC. Amino acid sequence: CASSPQGIGEQFF.

The chain has TRBV11-2 and TRBJ2-7; D is possibly TRBD1 (5 bases). The ends were cut back, 8 bases at V and 2 bases at J, with 7 bases in the middle. CDR1 and CDR2 (germline): SGHAT, FQNNGV. The CDR3 is 11 residues long. CDR3 amino acids: CASATAYEQYF. The CDR3 coding sequence is TGTGCCAGCGCGACAGCCTACGAGCAGTACTTC. Filled out from reference TRBV11-2 and TRBJ2-7, the complete variable domain reads EAGVAQSPRYKIIEKRQSVAFWCNPISGHATLYWYQQILGQGPKLLIQFQNNGVVDDSQLPKDRFSAERLKGVDSTLKIQPAKLEDSAVYLCASATAYEQYFGPGTRLTVT.

The chain has TRBV7-2 and TRBJ2-5, with TRBD2 matching 12 bases. V shed 4 bases, J shed 5 bases, and the junction held 8 bases outside the gene matches. CDR1 is SGHTA, CDR2 FQGNSA, per germline. The CDR3 is made up of 16 amino acids. CDR3 DNA sequence: TGTGCCAGCAGCTCCCCTAGCGGGAGGGCCCGCGAGACCCAGTACTTC. Protein sequence: CASSSPSGRARETQYF.

V and J are TRBV11-2 and TRBJ2-7; 7 positions match TRBD1. From germline, CDR1 is SGHAT and CDR2 FQNNGV. There are 14 residues in the CDR3. After removal of 5 bases from V and 1 base from J, the junction contained 5 bases not matched to a gene. The CDR3 coding sequence is TGTGCCAGCAGCCCAATACAGGGGTCCTACGAGCAGTACTTC. It yields the protein CASSPIQGSYEQYF.

For this clone: An end of the junction differs from the germline gene, which may be a read error. The chain links TRBV5-8 to TRBJ1-1; tentative D call: TRBD1 (6 bases). CDR1 SGHTS and CDR2 YDEGEE come from the germline V gene. The CDR3 runs to 15 residues. CDR3: CASRLGGLQSTEAFF. The CDR3 bases are TGTGCCAGCAGGTTGGGGGGCCTGCAGTCCACTGAAGCTTTCTTT.